Listed below are T cell receptor beta chains from one sample, sequenced in a study of OX40 agonist ivuxolimab in advanced cancers. TCRdb's copy holds only in-frame clones and misses some; the assay was immunoSEQ multiplex PCR. The sample shows 65,000 to 85,000 clones, around 93% of them seen only once. The specimen was CD4+ or CD8+ T cells sorted from blood, collected in a trial of the OX40 agonist ivuxolimab. The source of these receptors is an adult with an advanced solid tumor such as melanoma, head and neck, liver or kidney cancer. Both conserved end residues are part of each CDR3. D genes are given only for firm matches. Only part of the rows carry a size: once, few, many, or a class if the clone is expanded.

size: NA
D: NA
V: TRBV19
J: TRBJ2-1
DNA: TGTGCCAGTAGTATTGGGGGACCTAACAATGAGCAGTTCTTC
CDR3: CASSIGGPNNEQFF

size: NA
D: NA
V: TRBV2
J: TRBJ1-1
DNA: TGTGCCAGCAGCCGAAAAATGGGGTCTGAAGCTTTCTTT
CDR3: CASSRKMGSEAFF

size: once
D: TRBD1
V: TRBV7-8
J: TRBJ1-6
DNA: TGTGCCAGCAGCTTAGGGGCCTTGGGACAGGGGGTCAGCTCCTATAATTCACCCCTCCACTTT
CDR3: CASSLGALGQGVSSYNSPLHF

size: NA
D: TRBD1
V: TRBV27
J: TRBJ2-7
DNA: TGTGCCAGCAGCTCGACAGGGGCCTGGGAGCAGTACTTC
CDR3: CASSSTGAWEQYF

size: NA
D: NA
V: TRBV25-1
J: TRBJ1-3
DNA: TGTGCCAGCCCGGGACCCACCACTCGCGGAAACACCATATATTTT
CDR3: CASPGPTTRGNTIYF

size: NA
D: NA
V: TRBV5-8
J: TRBJ1-3
DNA: TGTGCCAGCAGGGGGCCGGGACTCCTTCCGGCGGGAAACACCATATATTTT
CDR3: CASRGPGLLPAGNTIYF

size: NA
D: TRBD2
V: TRBV7-8
J: TRBJ2-1
DNA: TGTGCCAGCAGCTTTAGCGGGAGTGGGATTGAGCAGTTCTTC
CDR3: CASSFSGSGIEQFF

size: NA
D: NA
V: TRBV7-8
J: TRBJ1-1
DNA: TGTGCCGTACAGTGGCAGGTGAACACTGAAGCTTTCTTT
CDR3: CAVQWQVNTEAFF

size: once
D: NA
V: TRBV19
J: TRBJ1-1
DNA: TGTGCCAGTAGTTTTTCGGGCGCGCGCGCTGAAGCTTTCTTT
CDR3: CASSFSGARAEAFF

size: NA
D: NA
V: TRBV4-3
J: TRBJ2-2
DNA: TGCGCCAGCAGCCAAGATACGACAGTGATGAACACCGGGGAGCTGTTTTTT
CDR3: CASSQDTTVMNTGELFF

size: once
D: NA
V: TRBV7-2
J: TRBJ2-2
DNA: TGTGCCAGCAGCTTCCCGGGACGCAAAACCGGGGAGCTGTTTTTT
CDR3: CASSFPGRKTGELFF

size: NA
D: NA
V: TRBV7-9
J: TRBJ1-1
DNA: TGTGCCAGCAGCTTATCAGTGAACACTGAAGCTTTCTTT
CDR3: CASSLSVNTEAFF

size: once
D: TRBD2
V: TRBV19
J: TRBJ2-7
DNA: TGTGCCAGTAGCCCCAACCGATACCCGGGACTAGCGGGACGCCCCTACGAGCAGTACTTC
CDR3: CASSPNRYPGLAGRPYEQYF

size: NA
D: NA
V: TRBV4-3
J: TRBJ2-7
DNA: TGCGCCAGCAGCCACGAAGGGACCTACGAGCAGTACTTC
CDR3: CASSHEGTYEQYF

size: NA
D: NA
V: TRBV7-8
J: TRBJ2-1
DNA: TGTGCCAGCAGCTTAGCGGGGAGCTCCGAGCAGTTCTTC
CDR3: CASSLAGSSEQFF

size: NA
D: NA
V: TRBV5-1
J: TRBJ1-2
DNA: TGCGCCAGCAGCGACTGGGGGCGGGAGTATGGCTACACCTTC
CDR3: CASSDWGREYGYTF

size: NA
D: NA
V: TRBV6-5
J: TRBJ1-1
DNA: TGTGCCAGCAGCCCACAGGAAGGGGGGACTGAAGCTTTCTTT
CDR3: CASSPQEGGTEAFF

size: NA
D: NA
V: TRBV6-6
J: TRBJ1-1
DNA: TGTGCCAGCAGTCCCATCTACGGTTCCACTGAAGCTTTCTTT
CDR3: CASSPIYGSTEAFF

size: NA
D: TRBD1
V: TRBV12-5
J: TRBJ2-1
DNA: TGTGCTAGTGGTCAGGGGGTAGGCACCTACAATGAGCAGTTCTTC
CDR3: CASGQGVGTYNEQFF

size: NA
D: NA
V: TRBV18
J: TRBJ2-4
DNA: TGTGCCAGCTCACCACCGGGCAGAAACATTCAGTACTTC
CDR3: CASSPPGRNIQYF

size: NA
D: NA
V: TRBV5-4
J: TRBJ1-4
DNA: TGTGCCAGCAGCTTGAAGGAAAAACTGTTTTTT
CDR3: CASSLKEKLFF

size: NA
D: NA
V: TRBV21-1
J: TRBJ1-2
DNA: TGTGCCAGAGTCCCGGGACAGGGTTTGAGGGACTATGGCTACACCTTC
CDR3: CARVPGQGLRDYGYTF

size: NA
D: NA
V: TRBV7-9
J: TRBJ2-1
DNA: TGTGCCAGCAGCTTTCTGTCCAATGAGCAGTTCTTC
CDR3: CASSFLSNEQFF

size: once
D: NA
V: TRBV6-5
J: TRBJ1-2
DNA: TGTGCCAGCAGTCCCCCGGACTTCGGCTATGGCTACACCTTC
CDR3: CASSPPDFGYGYTF

size: NA
D: NA
V: TRBV7-6
J: TRBJ2-1
DNA: TGTGCCAGCAGCTTAGGACAGGGAGGCTACAATGAGCAGTTCTTC
CDR3: CASSLGQGGYNEQFF

size: once
D: TRBD1
V: TRBV4-3
J: TRBJ2-1
DNA: TGCGCCAGCAGCCAAGACCCGAGACAGGGGCGCAATGAGCAGTTCTTC
CDR3: CASSQDPRQGRNEQFF

size: NA
D: NA
V: TRBV6-5
J: TRBJ1-4
DNA: TGTGCCAGCAGTTACTCTTCCGGGGGGGCTAACGAAAAACTGTTTTTT
CDR3: CASSYSSGGANEKLFF

size: NA
D: TRBD1
V: TRBV23-1
J: TRBJ1-2
DNA: TGCGCCAGCAGTATCGCTCCACAGGGGGCGAGGAACTATGGCTACACCTTC
CDR3: CASSIAPQGARNYGYTF

size: NA
D: NA
V: TRBV5-1
J: TRBJ2-6
DNA: TGCGCCAGCAGCTCGGGGGCTGGGGCCAACGTCCTGACTTTC
CDR3: CASSSGAGANVLTF

size: NA
D: TRBD2
V: TRBV6-5
J: TRBJ2-1
DNA: TGTGCCAGCAGTTACCAAGCGGGGCCGGTAGATGAGCAGTTCTTC
CDR3: CASSYQAGPVDEQFF

size: NA
D: TRBD1
V: TRBV7-2
J: TRBJ2-5
DNA: TGTGCCAGCAGCTTAAGGGACAGGCCAGAGACCCAGTACTTC
CDR3: CASSLRDRPETQYF

size: NA
D: NA
V: TRBV4-1
J: TRBJ1-1
DNA: TGCGCCAGCAGCGCCCACAGGGACACTGAAGCTTTCTTT
CDR3: CASSAHRDTEAFF

size: NA
D: TRBD1
V: TRBV18
J: TRBJ2-7
DNA: TGTGCCAGCTCACCACCGACAGGACAGGGGGCCTACGAGCAGTACTTC
CDR3: CASSPPTGQGAYEQYF

size: NA
D: NA
V: TRBV6-5
J: TRBJ2-4
DNA: TGTGCCAGCAGTGTGGGAGCGCGTGACATTCAGTACTTC
CDR3: CASSVGARDIQYF

size: NA
D: NA
V: TRBV4-3
J: TRBJ2-7
DNA: TGCGCCAGCAGCCCGGGGGAACGGTCCTCCTACGAGCAGTACTTC
CDR3: CASSPGERSSYEQYF

size: NA
D: NA
V: TRBV6-5
J: TRBJ1-2
DNA: TGTGCCAGCAGTGAACTGGGCGGCTACACCTTC
CDR3: CASSELGGYTF

size: NA
D: NA
V: TRBV6-1
J: TRBJ2-4
DNA: TGTGCCAGCAGCCCCGGGGTTGACATTCAGTACTTC
CDR3: CASSPGVDIQYF

size: NA
D: NA
V: TRBV27
J: TRBJ2-7
DNA: TGTGCCAGCGGAACTGGGACATCATACGAGCAGTACTTC
CDR3: CASGTGTSYEQYF

size: NA
D: NA
V: TRBV20-1
J: TRBJ2-7
DNA: TGCAGTGCTAACCAGGGCTACGAGCAGTACTTC
CDR3: CSANQGYEQYF

size: NA
D: TRBD2
V: TRBV27
J: TRBJ2-7
DNA: TGTGCCAGCAGTGCTAGCGGGAACGAGCAGTACTTC
CDR3: CASSASGNEQYF

size: NA
D: NA
V: TRBV4-3
J: TRBJ2-1
DNA: TGCGCCAGCAGCCAGGGGGCTAGGGACCCATACAATGAGCAGTTCTTC
CDR3: CASSQGARDPYNEQFF

size: NA
D: TRBD1
V: TRBV28
J: TRBJ1-6
DNA: TGTGCCAGCAAAGGGACAGGCGTAGACTTCGGTCGTTCACCCCTCCACTTT
CDR3: CASKGTGVDFGRSPLHF

size: NA
D: NA
V: TRBV6-6
J: TRBJ2-5
DNA: TGTGCCAGCAGTTACCCCACCGTGCAAGAGACCCAGTACTTC
CDR3: CASSYPTVQETQYF

size: NA
D: NA
V: TRBV28
J: TRBJ1-5
DNA: TGTGCCAGCAGCCCCAATCAGCCCCAGCATTTT
CDR3: CASSPNQPQHF

size: NA
D: NA
V: TRBV6-6
J: TRBJ1-5
DNA: TGTGCCAGCCTAAAGGAACTCGGTCAGCCCCAGCATTTT
CDR3: CASLKELGQPQHF

size: NA
D: NA
V: TRBV4-3
J: TRBJ1-1
DNA: TGCGCCAGCAGCCCGGGACTCCTCACTGAAGCTTTCTTT
CDR3: CASSPGLLTEAFF

size: once
D: NA
V: TRBV4-3
J: TRBJ2-1
DNA: TGCGCCAGCAGCCAGGGGGTCGGGGACTACAATGAGCAGTTCTTC
CDR3: CASSQGVGDYNEQFF

size: NA
D: NA
V: TRBV28
J: TRBJ1-3
DNA: TGTGCCAGCACCCTGGGGGGGATCGACACCATATATTTT
CDR3: CASTLGGIDTIYF

size: NA
D: NA
V: TRBV28
J: TRBJ2-7
DNA: TGTGCCAGCTCACAGATGCTAGCTAGATTGGAGGAACCCTACGAGCAGTACTTC
CDR3: CASSQMLARLEEPYEQYF

size: NA
D: TRBD2
V: TRBV4-1
J: TRBJ2-1
DNA: TGCGCCAGCAGCCAGAGGACTAGCGGGAACAATGAGCAGTTCTTC
CDR3: CASSQRTSGNNEQFF

size: NA
D: NA
V: TRBV27
J: TRBJ1-1
DNA: TGTGCCAGCAGTTTTGTCAAGAACACTGAAGCTTTCTTT
CDR3: CASSFVKNTEAFF